This TCR beta chain is from a study of blood T cell repertoires in COVID-19. Study as a whole: The study drew acute and convalescent COVID-19 samples from the United States, Italy and Spain.

The germline CDR1 and CDR2 sequences are SGHKS and YYEKEE (reference sequence). The CDR3 runs to 13 residues. V dropped 2 bases and J dropped 4 bases, with 7 bases sitting between them. Method: immunoSEQ multiplex PCR; TCRdb's copy keeps in-frame clones and lacks some. The repertoire holds a few thousand clones, 70% to 90% seen once, with approximately 46% in the top ten. V gene TRBV5-5 combines with J gene TRBJ1-3; TRBD1 is a possible D gene (6 bases). The sequence was obtained from a man between 65 and 85 years old with COVID-19, enrolled during active disease. The material sequenced was peripheral blood. CDR3 sequence reads: CASSFGQGNTIYF. The CDR3 DNA is TGTGCCAGCAGCTTTGGACAGGGAAACACCATATATTTT.